The rows below give T cell receptor beta chains drawn from one sample of a study of vaccination effects on CD4 cells after COVID-19. For these receptors, no antigen is known. Using immunoSEQ multiplex PCR, the repertoire was profiled, and TCRdb retains in-frame clones only, with some absent. The data contain more than 15,000 clones, nearly 75% of them singletons. The material sequenced was CD4+ T cells from PBMCs cultured with SARS-CoV-2 spike peptides, taken after COVID-19 vaccination. The origin of the receptors is a human donor who had a prior SARS-CoV-2 infection. The CDR3 runs from the conserved cysteine through the conserved F or W. Each record gives: D gene, J gene, clone size, V gene, CDR3 protein, CDR3 DNA. D genes are given only for firm matches. The size field is filled for only some rows; it gives once, few, many or a size class.

d_gene: -; j_gene: TRBJ1-1; abundance: -; v_gene: TRBV6-4; CDR3aa: CASPRGASPNLNTEAFF; CDR3nt: TGTGCCAGCCCACGAGGGGCCTCTCCCAATTTGAACACTGAAGCTTTCTTT
d_gene: TRBD2; j_gene: TRBJ2-2; abundance: -; v_gene: TRBV7-6; CDR3aa: CASTPLGGMAGELFF; CDR3nt: TGTGCCAGCACCCCTCTCGGGGGGATGGCCGGGGAGCTGTTTTTT
d_gene: -; j_gene: TRBJ2-1; abundance: few; v_gene: TRBV11-3; CDR3aa: CASEMSSYNEQFF; CDR3nt: TGTGCCAGCGAGATGAGCTCCTACAATGAGCAGTTCTTC
d_gene: TRBD1; j_gene: TRBJ2-1; abundance: once; v_gene: TRBV7-9; CDR3aa: CASSFLYGQGADNEQFF; CDR3nt: TGTGCCAGCAGCTTTCTTTACGGACAGGGGGCAGACAATGAGCAGTTCTTC
d_gene: TRBD1; j_gene: TRBJ2-1; abundance: -; v_gene: TRBV7-6; CDR3aa: CASSHRQGDYNEQFF; CDR3nt: TGTGCCAGCAGCCACCGACAGGGAGACTACAATGAGCAGTTCTTC
d_gene: -; j_gene: TRBJ2-6; abundance: -; v_gene: TRBV7-2; CDR3aa: CASSPQVRGASGANVLTF; CDR3nt: TGTGCCAGCAGCCCACAAGTCAGGGGTGCCTCTGGGGCCAACGTCCTGACTTTC
d_gene: TRBD2; j_gene: TRBJ2-7; abundance: -; v_gene: TRBV24-1; CDR3aa: CATSDSFTAGGYEQYF; CDR3nt: TGTGCCACCAGTGACTCTTTTACAGCGGGAGGGTACGAGCAGTACTTC
d_gene: -; j_gene: TRBJ2-7; abundance: -; v_gene: TRBV18; CDR3aa: CASSPPRGVRGLVEQYF; CDR3nt: TGTGCCAGCTCACCGCCTCGGGGTGTCAGGGGACTCGTCGAGCAGTACTTC
d_gene: -; j_gene: TRBJ1-1; abundance: -; v_gene: TRBV21-1; CDR3aa: CASSNDRVTEAFF; CDR3nt: TGTGCCAGCAGCAATGACAGGGTCACTGAAGCTTTCTTT
d_gene: -; j_gene: TRBJ2-1; abundance: -; v_gene: TRBV2; CDR3aa: CASSESWRQVGGLFF; CDR3nt: TGTGCCAGCAGTGAAAGCTGGAGGCAAGTGGGGGGGCTGTTCTTC
d_gene: -; j_gene: TRBJ2-3; abundance: -; v_gene: TRBV7-2; CDR3aa: CASSYTSSSTDTQYF; CDR3nt: TGTGCCAGCAGCTACACATCGTCTAGCACAGATACGCAGTATTTT
d_gene: TRBD1; j_gene: TRBJ2-1; abundance: -; v_gene: TRBV5-8; CDR3aa: CASSQEQGNFNREQFF; CDR3nt: TGTGCCAGCAGCCAAGAACAGGGGAACTTTAACCGGGAGCAGTTCTTC
d_gene: -; j_gene: TRBJ2-7; abundance: once; v_gene: TRBV11-3; CDR3aa: CASSLGGPDEQYF; CDR3nt: TGTGCCAGCAGCTTAGGGGGTCCCGACGAGCAGTACTTC
d_gene: -; j_gene: TRBJ2-2; abundance: few; v_gene: TRBV10-3; CDR3aa: CAITRGEGRNTGELFF; CDR3nt: TGTGCCATCACCCGCGGTGAGGGGAGGAACACCGGGGAGCTGTTTTTT
d_gene: -; j_gene: TRBJ1-4; abundance: -; v_gene: TRBV7-8; CDR3aa: CASSPSRPPTNEKLFF; CDR3nt: TGTGCCAGCAGCCCCAGCCGGCCCCCAACTAATGAAAAACTGTTTTTT
d_gene: TRBD2; j_gene: TRBJ2-7; abundance: -; v_gene: TRBV5-4; CDR3aa: CASSLVSGGPGEQYF; CDR3nt: TGTGCCAGCAGCTTGGTCTCGGGAGGTCCGGGTGAGCAGTACTTC
d_gene: -; j_gene: TRBJ2-3; abundance: -; v_gene: TRBV4-1; CDR3aa: CASSQDRASDTQYF; CDR3nt: TGCGCCAGCAGCCAAGATAGGGCTAGCGATACGCAGTATTTT
d_gene: -; j_gene: TRBJ1-5; abundance: -; v_gene: TRBV6-5; CDR3aa: CASRMDGDQPQHF; CDR3nt: TGTGCCAGCAGGATGGACGGGGATCAGCCCCAGCATTTT
d_gene: TRBD2; j_gene: TRBJ2-5; abundance: -; v_gene: TRBV4-1; CDR3aa: CASSQGLAGLVGETQYF; CDR3nt: TGCGCCAGCAGCCAAGGACTAGCGGGGTTGGTAGGAGAGACCCAGTACTTC
d_gene: -; j_gene: TRBJ1-3; abundance: -; v_gene: TRBV2; CDR3aa: CASGRVTGNTIYF; CDR3nt: TGTGCCAGCGGCAGGGTAACTGGAAACACCATATATTTT
d_gene: TRBD2; j_gene: TRBJ2-3; abundance: -; v_gene: TRBV24-1; CDR3aa: CATSDRSGGSGNTDTQYF; CDR3nt: TGTGCCACCAGTGATCGATCTGGTGGTAGCGGGAACACAGATACGCAGTATTTT
d_gene: TRBD2; j_gene: TRBJ2-5; abundance: once; v_gene: TRBV5-4; CDR3aa: CASSTYGTSGGETQYF; CDR3nt: TGTGCCAGCAGCACCTACGGGACTAGCGGGGGTGAGACCCAGTACTTC